This T cell receptor beta chain was recorded in a study of persistence of HIV-infected CD4 T cells. Whole-study results and caveats: Proviral oligoclonality tracked with TCR oligoclonality within the same sorted cells.

Per germline, CDR1 SGHDT and CDR2 YYEEEE. With 1 base removed from V and 4 bases from J, the gap between germline ends came to 11 bases. The CDR3 contains 14 residues. As for this clone: Antigen: not known.

Stimulation used approximately 10 ug/mL lysate from CMV-infected fibroblasts. Memory cells lacking CD40L and CD69 with high CD45RO were sorted. For at least 4 years, plasma HIV-1 RNA was undetectable (<50 copies/mL). A roughly 20-hour stimulation of CD8-depleted PBMCs used anti-CD28/CD49d costimulation, CD40-blocking antibody and enfuvirtide. The libraries were made with immunoSEQ version 4 in survey mode. Sequenced by immunoSEQ multiplex PCR; TCRdb stores in-frame clones only, minus some. The sample has approximately 31,000 clones, over 80% seen once; the top ten hold under 6.5%. The sequence was obtained from an adult woman with HIV who was CMV-seropositive. The genes are TRBV5-6 and TRBJ2-5; D is ambiguous. Specimen: CD4+ T cells sorted from PBMCs after roughly 18-hour stimulation, collected from a patient who received antiretroviral therapy. In nucleotides, the CDR3 is TGTGCCAGCAGCTTGCGGCAGATAGGAGAGACCCAGTACTTC. Its protein product is CASSLRQIGETQYF. Complete variable domain (other parts from reference TRBV5-6 and TRBJ2-5): DAGVTQSPTHLIKTRGQQVTLRCSPKSGHDTVSWYQQALGQGPQFIFQYYEEEERQRGNFPDRFSGHQFPNYSSELNVNALLLGDSALYLCASSLRQIGETQYFGPGTRLLVL.